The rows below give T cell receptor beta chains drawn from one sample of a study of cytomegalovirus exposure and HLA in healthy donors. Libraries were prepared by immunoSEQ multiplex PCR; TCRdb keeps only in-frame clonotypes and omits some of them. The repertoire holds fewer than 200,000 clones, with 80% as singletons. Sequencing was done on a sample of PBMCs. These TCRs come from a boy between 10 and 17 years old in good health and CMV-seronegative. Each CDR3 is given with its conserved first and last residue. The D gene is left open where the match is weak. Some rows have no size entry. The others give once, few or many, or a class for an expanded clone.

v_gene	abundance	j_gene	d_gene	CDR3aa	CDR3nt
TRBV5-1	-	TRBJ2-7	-	CASSFSGAYEQYF	TGCGCCAGCAGCTTTTCAGGGGCTTACGAGCAGTACTTC
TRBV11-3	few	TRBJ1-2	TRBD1	CASSSGQGQGYGYTF	TGTGCCAGCAGCTCTGGACAGGGACAAGGCTATGGCTACACCTTC
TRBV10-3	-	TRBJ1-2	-	CAISDRANLEGGYTF	TGTGCCATCAGTGACAGGGCTAACCTGGAGGGGGGCTACACCTTC
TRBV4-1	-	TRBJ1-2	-	CASSPTGVRVGGYTF	TGCGCCAGCAGTCCGACAGGAGTTAGGGTCGGCGGCTACACCTTC
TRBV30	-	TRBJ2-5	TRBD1	CAWNRGQETQYF	TGTGCCTGGAACAGGGGGCAGGAGACCCAGTACTTC
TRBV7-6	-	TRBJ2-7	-	CASSQDTVGYEQYF	TGTGCCAGCAGCCAAGACACGGTTGGCTACGAGCAGTACTTC
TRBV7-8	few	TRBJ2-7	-	CASSSNSYEQYF	TGTGCCAGCAGCTCAAACTCCTACGAGCAGTACTTC
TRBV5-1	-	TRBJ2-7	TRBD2	CASSLGVAGSYEQYF	TGCGCCAGCAGCTTGGGCGTAGCGGGTTCCTACGAGCAGTACTTC
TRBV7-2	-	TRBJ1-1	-	CASSLELGRGGTEAFF	TGTGCCAGCAGCTTAGAATTGGGACGAGGGGGCACTGAAGCTTTCTTT
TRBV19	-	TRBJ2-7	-	CASSRSPYEQYF	TGTGCCAGTAGTCGAAGCCCCTACGAGCAGTACTTC
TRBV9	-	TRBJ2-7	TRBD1	CASSQLPGTGVYEQYF	TGTGCCAGCAGCCAACTCCCCGGGACAGGGGTCTACGAGCAGTACTTC
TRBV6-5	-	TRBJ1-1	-	CASSPATGSSEAFF	TGTGCCAGCAGTCCGGCAACAGGGTCGTCTGAAGCTTTCTTT
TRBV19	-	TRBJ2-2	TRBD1	CASRDRGNTGELFF	TGTGCCAGTAGGGACAGGGGTAACACCGGGGAGCTGTTTTTT
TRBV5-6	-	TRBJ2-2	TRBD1	CASSLGTGATGELFF	TGTGCCAGCAGCCTGGGGACAGGGGCGACCGGGGAGCTGTTTTTT
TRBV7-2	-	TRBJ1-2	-	CASSLGPGAVNYGYTF	TGTGCCAGCAGCTTAGGGCCAGGGGCCGTTAACTATGGCTACACCTTC
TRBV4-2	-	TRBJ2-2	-	CASSPGGGELFF	TGTGCCAGCAGCCCCGGTGGCGGGGAGCTGTTTTTT
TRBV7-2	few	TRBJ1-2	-	CAQEGSAGYTF	TGTGCGCAAGAGGGCTCGGCTGGCTACACCTTC
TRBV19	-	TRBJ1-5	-	CASSIPRGRGNQPQHF	TGTGCCAGTAGTATCCCCCGGGGTCGGGGGAATCAGCCCCAGCATTTT
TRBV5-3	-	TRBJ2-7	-	CARSYPHRTSYEQYF	TGTGCCAGAAGCTACCCTCACAGGACGTCCTACGAGCAGTACTTC
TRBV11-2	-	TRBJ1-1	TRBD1	CASSPGQGDIGAFF	TGTGCCAGCAGCCCGGGACAGGGGGATATCGGAGCTTTCTTT
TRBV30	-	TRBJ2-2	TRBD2	CAWAGLGYTGELFF	TGTGCCTGGGCGGGACTAGGGTACACCGGGGAGCTGTTTTTT
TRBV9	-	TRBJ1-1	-	CASSVDGGWNTEAFF	TGTGCCAGCAGCGTAGACGGGGGGTGGAACACTGAAGCTTTCTTT
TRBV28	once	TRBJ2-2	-	CASSLYRADTGELFF	TGTGCCAGCAGTTTATACCGAGCGGACACCGGGGAGCTGTTTTTT
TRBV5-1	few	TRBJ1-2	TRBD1	CASSPPSGTGSTHGYTF	TGCGCCAGCAGCCCGCCCTCCGGGACAGGGAGTACCCATGGCTACACCTTC
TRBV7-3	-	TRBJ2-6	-	CASSLTSSGANVLTF	TGTGCCAGCAGCTTAACCAGTTCTGGGGCCAACGTCCTGACTTTC
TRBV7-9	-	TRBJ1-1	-	CASSLARGTEAFF	TGTGCCAGCAGCTTAGCGCGCGGCACTGAAGCTTTCTTT
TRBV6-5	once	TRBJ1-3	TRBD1	CASRQGQLGNTIYF	TGTGCCAGCAGGCAGGGACAGTTGGGGAACACCATATATTTT
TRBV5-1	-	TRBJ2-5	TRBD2	CASGAGGLKEQETQYF	TGCGCCAGCGGGGCGGGGGGGCTCAAGGAGCAAGAGACCCAGTACTTC
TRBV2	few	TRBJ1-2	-	CASMTPQSKNYGYTF	TGTGCCAGCATGACACCACAATCAAAAAACTATGGCTACACCTTC
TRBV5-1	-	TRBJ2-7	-	CASSLGRDLLYEQYF	TGCGCCAGCAGCTTGGGGCGGGACCTCCTTTACGAGCAGTACTTC
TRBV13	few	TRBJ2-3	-	CASSLSASQRDTQYF	TGTGCCAGCAGCTTATCGGCATCCCAGCGAGATACGCAGTATTTT
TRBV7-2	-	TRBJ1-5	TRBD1	CASSLVGGGRSNQPQHF	TGTGCCAGCAGCTTAGTCGGAGGGGGCCGGAGCAATCAGCCCCAGCATTTT
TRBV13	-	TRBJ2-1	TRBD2	CASSFRTSGGNHEQFF	TGTGCCAGCAGCTTCCGGACTAGCGGGGGGAACCATGAGCAGTTCTTC
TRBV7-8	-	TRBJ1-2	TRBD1	CASSARNLGTAPNYGYTF	TGTGCCAGCAGCGCACGAAACCTTGGGACAGCGCCGAACTATGGCTACACCTTC
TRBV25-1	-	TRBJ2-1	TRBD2	CASSATYSGRGGEQFF	TGTGCCAGCAGTGCAACGTACAGCGGGAGGGGCGGTGAGCAGTTCTTC
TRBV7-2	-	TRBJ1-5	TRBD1	CASSLGQGTQPQHF	TGTGCCAGCAGCCTGGGACAGGGGACTCAGCCCCAGCATTTT
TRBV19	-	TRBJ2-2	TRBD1	CATRRTGANTGELFF	TGTGCCACCAGAAGGACAGGGGCCAACACCGGGGAGCTGTTTTTT
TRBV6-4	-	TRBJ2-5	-	CASSVARGETQYF	TGTGCCAGCAGTGTAGCTAGGGGAGAGACCCAGTACTTC
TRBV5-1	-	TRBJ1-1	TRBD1	CASSLPPTGGETEAFF	TGCGCCAGCAGCTTGCCTCCGACAGGGGGTGAAACTGAAGCTTTCTTT
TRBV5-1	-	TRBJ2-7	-	CASSLQGGREQYF	TGCGCCAGCAGCTTGCAGGGGGGAAGGGAGCAGTACTTC
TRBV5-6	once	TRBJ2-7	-	CASSTFRDTSYEQYF	TGTGCCAGCAGCACCTTCCGGGACACTTCCTACGAGCAGTACTTC